The 20 T cell receptor beta chains reported below all come from one sample, sequenced in a study of blood T cell repertoires in COVID-19. Repertoires were generated with immunoSEQ multiplex PCR, while TCRdb's copy carries only in-frame clones and drops some. The profile covers about 330,000 clones, with approximately 88% appearing a single time and under 5% taken by the ten largest. The sample taken for sequencing was peripheral blood. Source of these receptors: a woman aged 50 to 60 with active or convalescent COVID-19.

This clone was recorded once. V usage is TRBV7-8 and J usage is TRBJ2-4; 9 bases match TRBD1. CDR3 length equals 14 residues. Germline values: CDR1 SGHVS, CDR2 FQNEAQ. V trimming: 6 bases; J trimming: 9 bases; junction bases outside the gene matches: 9. The CDR3 spells CASRSGQGPTIQYF. In DNA, the CDR3 is TGTGCCAGCAGATCAGGACAGGGGCCCACCATTCAGTACTTC.

V and J are TRBV5-5 and TRBJ1-4, with unresolved D. V dropped 4 bases and J dropped 8 bases, with 12 bases sitting between them. Germline CDR1 reads SGHKS; CDR2 reads YYEKEE (reference sequence). The CDR3 runs to 13 residues. CDR3 sequence: CASSPGYREKLFF. In nucleotides, the CDR3 is TGTGCCAGCAGCCCAGGTTATCGGGAAAAACTGTTTTTT.

This clone has just one count. This sequence joins TRBV29-1 and TRBJ2-1; 7 bases are a match to TRBD2. The length of the CDR3 is 15 residues. The germline V gene encodes CDR1 SQVTM and CDR2 ANQGSEA. The V and J ends lost 1 base and 5 bases, in that order; junction bases with no gene match: 8. CDR3 coding DNA: TGCAGCGTTGAAGTCTTGACACTAGCGAACAATGAGCAGTTCTTC. This sequence encodes CSVEVLTLANNEQFF.

The chain links TRBV28 to TRBJ1-1; TRBD1 is a possible D gene (6 bases). This CDR3 contains 13 residues. V gave up 6 bases and J gave up 1 base, with 9 bases separating them. Germline CDR1 is MDHEN and CDR2 is SYDVKM. The DNA for the CDR3 is TGTGCCAGCAGAGAGACAGGGAACACTGAAGCTTTCTTT. This gives the protein CASRETGNTEAFF.

The sample holds a few counts of this clone. The chain joins TRBV4-3 to TRBJ2-6, with D perhaps matching TRBD1 (5 bases). The V end lost 9 bases, the J end lost 0 bases, and 12 bases lay between the germline ends. Germline V gene sequence: CDR1 LGHNA, CDR2 YSLEER. The CDR3 loop spans 15 amino acids. The CDR3 loop reads CARGRDYSGANVLTF. Written as DNA, the CDR3 is TGCGCCAGGGGCAGGGATTACTCTGGGGCCAACGTCCTGACTTTC.

This clone was found a few times. The gene calls are TRBV3-1 (or the pseudogene TRBV3-2) and TRBJ2-1; weak D call: TRBD2 (5 bases). Trimming left V 0 bases short and J 6 bases short, with 12 bases between. The V gene's germline CDR1 is LGHDT and CDR2 YNNKEL (reference sequence). The CDR3 consists of 15 residues. The CDR3 region is CASSQERASSNEQFF. The CDR3 DNA sequence: TGTGCCAGCAGCCAAGAGAGGGCTAGTTCCAATGAGCAGTTCTTC.

The V call is TRBV9, the J call TRBJ1-5; the D is unclear. V lost 4 bases to trimming and J lost 4 bases, with 9 bases between them. Per germline, CDR1 SGDLS and CDR2 YYNGEE. The CDR3 sequence is 13 residues long. The CDR3 bases are TGTGCCAGCAGCTCCCAGTTGAATCAGCCCCAGCATTTT. Amino acid sequence: CASSSQLNQPQHF.

V and J are TRBV11-2 and TRBJ2-4; D is undetermined. Per germline, CDR1 SGHAT and CDR2 FQNNGV. This CDR3 has 17 residues. Deletions cut 4 bases from V and 0 bases from J, with 16 bases between. The CDR3 DNA reads as TGTGCCAGCAGCTCTAGTGGGTCAATACTAGCCAAAAACATTCAGTACTTC. As protein: CASSSSGSILAKNIQYF.

V usage is TRBV29-1 and J usage is TRBJ2-3, with 8 positions matching TRBD1. The junction had 11 bases not matched to a gene; V was cut back by 6 bases and J by 0 bases. The germline CDR1 and CDR2 sequences are SQVTM and ANQGSEA. The CDR3 is 16 residues long. The CDR3 DNA follows: TGCAGCGTCATCTTAGTGACAGGGGCCAGCACAGATACGCAGTATTTT. It encodes CSVILVTGASTDTQYF.

Points on this clone: The CDR3 carries no conserved terminal phenylalanine or tryptophan, so it likely arises from a read error. No DNA is shown, since the ends of the CDR3 on it are uncertain; the CDR3 is the one TCRdb lists. V gene TRBV21-1 combines with J gene TRBJ1-1. TRBV21-1 is tagged as a pseudogene. Both ends counted, the CDR3 spans 14 residues. The CDR3 protein is CASNSRGGTLKLPI.

The gene calls are TRBV30 and TRBJ2-7; TRBD1 matches 9 bases. The CDR3 is 14 amino acids. Germline trimming cut 3 bases from V and 7 bases from J; bases unmatched to any gene: 10. Germline lookup yields CDR1 GTSNPN and CDR2 SVGIG (reference sequence). This CDR3 reads CAWSAGQGVGEQYF. The CDR3, as DNA: TGTGCCTGGAGCGCGGGACAGGGTGTAGGAGAGCAGTACTTC.

This clone was seen only once. The chain uses TRBV3-1 (or the pseudogene TRBV3-2) and TRBJ2-1; tentative D call: TRBD1 (5 bases). CDR3 length equals 14 residues. V lost 4 bases to trimming and J lost 8 bases, with 15 bases between them. The germline gives CDR1 LGHDT, CDR2 YNNKEL (reference sequence). The CDR3 here is CASSPLGRGYEQFF. The DNA for the CDR3 is TGTGCCAGCAGCCCTTTGGGAAGGGGCTATGAGCAGTTCTTC.

This clone was detected only a few times. The chain links TRBV2 to TRBJ2-7, with 7 bases matching TRBD1. This CDR3 region has 14 residues. The V and J ends lost 6 bases and 6 bases, in that order; junction bases with no gene match: 11. Germline lookup yields CDR1 SNHLY and CDR2 FYNNEI. The CDR3 nucleotides are TGTGCCAGCAGGGTAGACAGGGTTGAGGGCGAGCAGTACTTC. It is translated as CASRVDRVEGEQYF.

The chain employs TRBV5-1 and TRBJ1-1; the match to TRBD1 covers 7 bases. Per the germline V gene, CDR1 is SGHRS and CDR2 is YFSETQ. V shed 4 bases, J shed 0 bases, and the junction held 6 bases outside the gene matches. The CDR3 runs to 15 residues. The CDR3 here is CASSGGQLMNTEAFF. DNA of the CDR3: TGCGCCAGCAGCGGGGGACAGCTCATGAACACTGAAGCTTTCTTT.

The table lists this clone with a count of one. The V call is TRBV7-2, the J call TRBJ2-7, with 7 bases fitting TRBD1. The germline CDR1 and CDR2 sequences are SGHTA and FQGNSA. V shed 3 bases, J shed 2 bases, and the junction held 7 bases outside the gene matches. This CDR3 is built from 15 residues. The CDR3 DNA reads as TGTGCCAGCAGCTTCCGAGGGGGCAGTACCTACGAGCAGTACTTC. Its translation is CASSFRGGSTYEQYF. Looking up the rest from reference TRBV7-2 and TRBJ2-7 gives the full variable domain: GAGVSQSPSNKVTEKGKDVELRCDPISGHTALYWYRQSLGQGLEFLIYFQGNSAPDKSGLPSDRFSAERTGGSVSTLTIQRTQQEDSAVYLCASSFRGGSTYEQYFGPGTRLTVT.

The chain combines TRBV7-2 with TRBJ2-7; possibly TRBD2 for D (6 bases). The CDR3 loop spans 15 amino acids. Germline CDR1 and CDR2: SGHTA and FQGNSA. V lost 2 bases and J 6 bases, leaving 17 bases between the germline ends. CDR3 bases: TGTGCCAGCAGCTTATACGCCGTAAGCGGGCTCGAGCAGTACTTC. Its translation is CASSLYAVSGLEQYF.

The gene calls are TRBV29-1 and TRBJ1-2; 7 bases match TRBD1. The CDR3 sequence is 13 residues long. V lost 6 bases and J lost 8; bases outside the gene matches: 12. Germline V gene lookup returns CDR1 SQVTM and CDR2 ANQGSEA. In nucleotides, the CDR3 is TGCAGCGTGGGGACAGCCCAAGGGGGCGGCTACACCTTC. It is translated as CSVGTAQGGGYTF.

The chain recombines TRBV7-9 with TRBJ2-2; weak D call: TRBD1 (5 bases). The CDR3 length is 17 residues. Trimming took 1 base from V and 5 from J, leaving 17 bases between them. In germline, CDR1 is SEHNR, CDR2 FQNEAQ (reference sequence). CDR3 in amino acids: CASSLDMGQRSTGELFF. The CDR3 coding sequence is TGTGCCAGCAGCTTAGATATGGGGCAGAGGAGTACCGGGGAGCTGTTTTTT.

This clone was found a few times. The rearrangement uses TRBV19 and TRBJ2-1; 9 nucleotides line up with TRBD2. This CDR3 is 15 amino acids long. Germline assignment: CDR1 LNHDA and CDR2 SQIVND (reference sequence). With V trimmed by 4 bases and J by 6 bases, 7 bases remained unmatched. The CDR3 sequence is CASSTSGGRANEQFF. DNA of the CDR3: TGTGCCAGTAGTACCTCGGGCGGGAGGGCCAATGAGCAGTTCTTC.

The chain links TRBV20-1 to TRBJ2-3, with a weak D call TRBD2 (5 bases). The germline V gene encodes CDR1 DFQATT and CDR2 SNEGSKA (reference sequence). The CDR3 spans 11 residues. V lost 5 bases and J 5 bases, leaving 8 bases between the germline ends. CDR3 region: CSALEGDTQYF. In DNA, the CDR3 is TGCAGTGCTCTCGAGGGAGATACGCAGTATTTT.